This T cell receptor beta chain is from a study of control samples from healthy donors and cancer patients (dated by TCRdb to the early 2020s). Library preparation employed the immunoSEQ multiplex PCR assay. TCRdb stores this immuneACCESS table with in-frame sequences only. Part of the clones is absent; in the studies checked, under half of the shortfall reflects unresolved V genes, and no reason is known for the rest. For this sample the table gives 71,000 or so clones, of which 85% to 90% were detected only once. The ten largest clones take up around a fifth of the sample. This clone came up once. Its specific antigen is unknown. No much larger clone is present one base from it, and per-base qualities are unavailable. The CDR3 runs 17 residues from the cysteine to the phenylalanine. Just the 51-base CDR3 DNA is kept, in frame starting at base 1. At the junction V is shortened by 0 bases and J by 1 base, with 13 bases in between. From a lookup of the germline V gene (reference sequence), CDR1 and CDR2 are LGHDT and YNNKEL.

Sequenced: PBMCs. The chain couples TRBV3-1 (or the pseudogene TRBV3-2) to TRBJ1-5; a weak D assignment points to TRBD1 (6 bases agree). The clonotype originates from a man aged 55 to 70 with lung cancer. The CDR3 is CASSQEGQGSSNQPQHF. In nucleotides, the sequence is TGTGCCAGCAGCCAAGAAGGGCAGGGGAGCAGCAATCAGCCCCAGCATTTT.